This T cell receptor (beta chain) stems from a study of siplizumab effects on memory and regulatory T cells. Findings of the study overall: Memory cells seemed less diverse than naive T cells, which seemed major alloresponse contributors. Alloreactive sequences tracing back to unstimulated CD4+ memory cells were significantly reduced by siplizumab.

The CDR3 spans 11 residues. The germline CDR1 and CDR2 sequences are MDHEN and SYDVKM. The V gene lost 3 bases and the J gene lost 8 bases, with 7 bases spanning the gap. Assayed TCR templates numbered 80,000 to 100,000 for each sample. Sequencing was performed with immunoSEQ multiplex PCR; in TCRdb, only in-frame clones are kept and a portion is missing. The data contain approximately 50,000 clones, 93% of them seen just once; the ten biggest clones take up about a sixth. Notes on this clone: Antigen: not known.

The genes are TRBV28 and TRBJ1-1; no clear D gene. This clonotype was sampled from a human donor in good health. Sequenced input: CD8+ T cells sorted from blood. The CDR3 bases are TGTGCCAGCAGTTTTCCAACCGAAGCTTTCTTT. This gives the protein CASSFPTEAFF. The full variable domain, its missing parts supplied by reference TRBV28 and TRBJ1-1, is DVKVTQSSRYLVKRTGEKVFLECVQDMDHENMFWYRQDPGLGLRLIYFSYDVKMKEKGDIPEGYSVSREKKERFSLILESASTNQTSMYLCASSFPTEAFFGQGTRLTVV.